This TCR beta chain originates from a study of radiotherapy plus CTLA-4 blockade in lung cancer. Study conclusions and caveats: Best predicting response, reportedly, were early blood T cell clone dynamics, with interferon-beta. Blood saw expansion of tumor-derived TCR clones after radiotherapy plus ipilimumab.

The method was immunoSEQ multiplex PCR; TCRdb's version includes in-frame clones alone and lacks a portion of them. Of around 63,000 clones listed, 60% to 80% are singletons. This clone has more than one count but fewer than ten. The antigen is not known. The clonotype was recovered from a human donor with non-small cell lung cancer whose response to radiotherapy plus ipilimumab could not be evaluated. Some clones in this sample may be carry-over from other donors' samples. The sample in question was peripheral blood, obtained from a patient treated with radiotherapy plus ipilimumab.

In DNA, the CDR3 is TGTGCCAGCAGCTCGGAGGGGACTGAAGCTTTCTTT. Its translation: CASSSEGTEAFF. This chain joins TRBV11-2 and TRBJ1-1, with D tentatively TRBD1 (5 bases). Germline CDR1 reads SGHAT; CDR2 reads FQNNGV. The CDR3 runs 12 residues. The V end lost 4 bases, the J end lost 5 bases, and 8 bases lay between the germline ends.